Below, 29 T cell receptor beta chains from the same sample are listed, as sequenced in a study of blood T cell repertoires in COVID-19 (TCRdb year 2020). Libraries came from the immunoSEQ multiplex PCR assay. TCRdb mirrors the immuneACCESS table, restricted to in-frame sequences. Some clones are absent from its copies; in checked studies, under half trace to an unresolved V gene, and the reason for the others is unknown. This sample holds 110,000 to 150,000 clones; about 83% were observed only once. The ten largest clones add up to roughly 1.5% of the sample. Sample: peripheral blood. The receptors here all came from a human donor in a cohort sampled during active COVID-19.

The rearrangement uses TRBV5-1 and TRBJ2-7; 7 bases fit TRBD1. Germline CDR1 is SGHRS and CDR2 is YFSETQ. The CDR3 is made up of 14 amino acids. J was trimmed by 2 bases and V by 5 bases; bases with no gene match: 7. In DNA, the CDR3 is TGCGCCAGCAGTACTTGGGGACAGACCTACGAGCAGTACTTC. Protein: CASSTWGQTYEQYF.

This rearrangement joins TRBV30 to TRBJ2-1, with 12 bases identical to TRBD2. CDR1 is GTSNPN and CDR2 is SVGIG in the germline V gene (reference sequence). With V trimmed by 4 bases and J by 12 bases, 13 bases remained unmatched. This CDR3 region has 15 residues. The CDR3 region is CAWTILAGGSTGQFF. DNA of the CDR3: TGTGCCTGGACCATACTAGCGGGAGGATCAACTGGGCAGTTCTTC.

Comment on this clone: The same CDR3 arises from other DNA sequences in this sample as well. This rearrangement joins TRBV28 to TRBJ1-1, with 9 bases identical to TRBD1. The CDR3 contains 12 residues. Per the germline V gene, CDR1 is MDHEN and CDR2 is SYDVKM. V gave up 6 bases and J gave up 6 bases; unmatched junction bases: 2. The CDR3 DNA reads TGTGCCAGCAGGACAGGGGGACCTGAAGCTTTCTTT. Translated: CASRTGGPEAFF.

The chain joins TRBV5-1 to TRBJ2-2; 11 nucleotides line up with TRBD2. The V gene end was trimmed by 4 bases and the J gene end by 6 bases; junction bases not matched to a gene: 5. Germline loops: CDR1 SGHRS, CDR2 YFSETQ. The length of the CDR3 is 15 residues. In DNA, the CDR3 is TGCGCCAGCAGCACCCTAGCGGGAGGAGCCGGGGAGCTGTTTTTT. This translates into CASSTLAGGAGELFF.

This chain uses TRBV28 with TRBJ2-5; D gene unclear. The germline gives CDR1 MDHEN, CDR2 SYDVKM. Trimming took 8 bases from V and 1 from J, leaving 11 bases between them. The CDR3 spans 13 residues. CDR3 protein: CASRRGVQETQYF. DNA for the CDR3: TGTGCCAGCCGACGTGGAGTCCAAGAGACCCAGTACTTC.

The CDR3 sequence: CASRPVGGRNNEQFF. Here the CDR3 DNA reads TGTGCTAGTCGCCCTGTTGGCGGGAGGAACAATGAGCAGTTCTTC. This sequence joins TRBV12-5 and TRBJ2-1, with TRBD2 matching over 8 bases. The length of the CDR3 is 15 residues. The germline V gene encodes CDR1 LGHNT and CDR2 FRNRAP. Trimming took 8 bases from V and 5 from J; bases not matched to a gene: 11.

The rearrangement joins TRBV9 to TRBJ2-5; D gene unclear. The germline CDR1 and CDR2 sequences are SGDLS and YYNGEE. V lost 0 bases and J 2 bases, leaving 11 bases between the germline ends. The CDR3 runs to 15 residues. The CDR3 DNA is TGTGCCAGCAGCGTAGGACCGCAGGATCAAGAGACCCAGTACTTC. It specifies CASSVGPQDQETQYF.

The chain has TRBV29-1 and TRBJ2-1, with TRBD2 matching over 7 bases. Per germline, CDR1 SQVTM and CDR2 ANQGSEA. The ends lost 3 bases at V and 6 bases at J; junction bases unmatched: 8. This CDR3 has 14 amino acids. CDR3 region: CSVERAGAPNEQFF. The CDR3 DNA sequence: TGCAGCGTTGAGCGCGCGGGAGCCCCCAATGAGCAGTTCTTC.

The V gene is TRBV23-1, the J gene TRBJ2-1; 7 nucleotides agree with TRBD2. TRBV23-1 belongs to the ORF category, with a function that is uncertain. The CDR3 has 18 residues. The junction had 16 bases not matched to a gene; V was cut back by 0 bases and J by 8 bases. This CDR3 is CASSQSIGASGAEDEQFF. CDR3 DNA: TGCGCCAGCAGTCAATCAATCGGGGCTAGCGGAGCAGAGGATGAGCAGTTCTTC.

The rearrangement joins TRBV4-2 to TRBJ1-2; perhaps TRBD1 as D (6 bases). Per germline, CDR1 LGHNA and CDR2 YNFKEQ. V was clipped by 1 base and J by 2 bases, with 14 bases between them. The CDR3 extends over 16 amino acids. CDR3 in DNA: TGTGCCAGCAGCCAAGTACCAGGGGACGACAACTATGGCTACACCTTC. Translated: CASSQVPGDDNYGYTF.

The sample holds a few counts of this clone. The CDR3 DNA is TGTGCCAGCAGGCCTGCCACGGACAGGGGGTACGAGCAGTACTTC. It translates to CASRPATDRGYEQYF. The chain employs TRBV6-2 or TRBV6-3 and TRBJ2-7, with TRBD1 matching over 10 bases. Germline assignment: CDR1 MNHEY and CDR2 SVGEGT. V shed 6 bases, J shed 4 bases, and the junction held 9 bases outside the gene matches. The CDR3 length is 15 residues.

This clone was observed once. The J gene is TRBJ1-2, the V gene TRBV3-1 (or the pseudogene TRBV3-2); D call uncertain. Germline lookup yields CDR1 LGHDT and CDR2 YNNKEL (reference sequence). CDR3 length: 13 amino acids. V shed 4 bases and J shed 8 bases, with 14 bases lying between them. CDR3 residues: CASSRMEGAGYTF. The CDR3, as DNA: TGTGCCAGCAGCCGGATGGAGGGCGCGGGCTACACCTTC.

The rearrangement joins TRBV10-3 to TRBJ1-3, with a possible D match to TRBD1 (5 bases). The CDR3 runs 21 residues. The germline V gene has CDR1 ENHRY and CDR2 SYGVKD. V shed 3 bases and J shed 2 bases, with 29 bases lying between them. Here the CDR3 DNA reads TGTGCCATCAGTGATGTTCTTGGAGCACCTCGGGGGGGAAAGACTGGAAACACCATATATTTT. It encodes CAISDVLGAPRGGKTGNTIYF.

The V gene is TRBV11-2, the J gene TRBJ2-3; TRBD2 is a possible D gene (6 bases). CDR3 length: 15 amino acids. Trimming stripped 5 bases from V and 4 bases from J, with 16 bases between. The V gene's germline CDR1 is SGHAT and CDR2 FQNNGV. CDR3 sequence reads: CASSALGGGPDTQYF. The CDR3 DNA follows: TGTGCCAGCAGCGCTCTAGGCGGAGGGCCAGATACGCAGTATTTT.

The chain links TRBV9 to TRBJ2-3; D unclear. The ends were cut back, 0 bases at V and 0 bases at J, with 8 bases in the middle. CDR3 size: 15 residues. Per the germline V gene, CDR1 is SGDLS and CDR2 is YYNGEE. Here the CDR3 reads CASSVDQISTDTQYF. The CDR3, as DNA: TGTGCCAGCAGCGTAGACCAGATTAGCACAGATACGCAGTATTTT.

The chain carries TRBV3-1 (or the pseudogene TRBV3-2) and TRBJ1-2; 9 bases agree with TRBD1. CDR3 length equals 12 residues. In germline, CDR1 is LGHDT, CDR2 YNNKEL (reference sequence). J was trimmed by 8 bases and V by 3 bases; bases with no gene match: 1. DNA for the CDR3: TGTGCCAGCAGCCAGGGACAGGGAGGCTACACCTTC. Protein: CASSQGQGGYTF.

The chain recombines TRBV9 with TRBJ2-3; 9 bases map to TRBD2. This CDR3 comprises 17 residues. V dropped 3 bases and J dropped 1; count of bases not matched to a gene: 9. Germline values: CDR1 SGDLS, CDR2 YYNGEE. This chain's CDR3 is CASSARTSGSGTDTQYF. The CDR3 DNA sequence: TGTGCCAGCAGCGCCAGAACTAGCGGGTCAGGCACAGATACGCAGTATTTT.

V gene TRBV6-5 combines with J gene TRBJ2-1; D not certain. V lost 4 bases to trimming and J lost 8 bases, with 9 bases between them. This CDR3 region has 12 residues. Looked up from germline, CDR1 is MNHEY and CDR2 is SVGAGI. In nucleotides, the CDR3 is TGTGCCAGCAGTTCGTATTCCGATGAGCAGTTCTTC. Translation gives CASSSYSDEQFF.

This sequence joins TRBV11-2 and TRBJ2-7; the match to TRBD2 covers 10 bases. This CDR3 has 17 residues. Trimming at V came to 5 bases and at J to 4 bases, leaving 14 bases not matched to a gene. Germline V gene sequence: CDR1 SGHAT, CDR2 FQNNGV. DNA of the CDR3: TGTGCCAGCAGCAATGGAAGGGCTAGCGGGAGCGGGTACGAGCAGTACTTC. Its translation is CASSNGRASGSGYEQYF.

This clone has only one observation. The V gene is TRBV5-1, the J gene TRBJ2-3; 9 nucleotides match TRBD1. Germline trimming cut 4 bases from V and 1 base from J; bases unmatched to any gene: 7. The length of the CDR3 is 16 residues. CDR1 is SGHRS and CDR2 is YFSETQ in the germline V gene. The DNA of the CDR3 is TGCGCCAGCAGCACCGGGACAGGGTCTGGCACAGATACGCAGTATTTT. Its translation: CASSTGTGSGTDTQYF.

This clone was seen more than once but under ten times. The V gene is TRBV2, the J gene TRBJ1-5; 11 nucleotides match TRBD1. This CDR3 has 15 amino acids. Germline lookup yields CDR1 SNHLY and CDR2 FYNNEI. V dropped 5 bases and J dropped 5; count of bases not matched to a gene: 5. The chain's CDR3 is CASSSRTGGDQPQHF. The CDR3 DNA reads TGTGCCAGCAGTTCCAGGACAGGGGGCGATCAGCCCCAGCATTTT.

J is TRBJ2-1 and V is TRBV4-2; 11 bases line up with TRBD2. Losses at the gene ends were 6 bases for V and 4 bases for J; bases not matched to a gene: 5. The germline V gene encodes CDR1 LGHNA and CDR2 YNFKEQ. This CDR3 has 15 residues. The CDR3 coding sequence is TGTGCCAGCAGGCCCACTAGCGGGAGTTACAATGAGCAGTTCTTC. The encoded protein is CASRPTSGSYNEQFF.

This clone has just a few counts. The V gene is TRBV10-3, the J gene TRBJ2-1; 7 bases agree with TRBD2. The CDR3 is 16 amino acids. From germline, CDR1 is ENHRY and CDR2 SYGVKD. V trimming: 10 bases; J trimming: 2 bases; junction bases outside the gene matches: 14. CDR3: CATAYGGSLTYNEQFF. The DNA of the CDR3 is TGTGCCACCGCGTACGGCGGGAGTCTTACCTACAATGAGCAGTTCTTC.

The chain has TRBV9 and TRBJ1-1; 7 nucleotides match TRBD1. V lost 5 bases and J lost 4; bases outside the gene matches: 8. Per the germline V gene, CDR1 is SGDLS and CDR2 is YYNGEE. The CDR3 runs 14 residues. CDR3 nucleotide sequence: TGTGCCAGCAGGGCCCTAGGGACAGTCACTGAAGCTTTCTTT. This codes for CASRALGTVTEAFF.

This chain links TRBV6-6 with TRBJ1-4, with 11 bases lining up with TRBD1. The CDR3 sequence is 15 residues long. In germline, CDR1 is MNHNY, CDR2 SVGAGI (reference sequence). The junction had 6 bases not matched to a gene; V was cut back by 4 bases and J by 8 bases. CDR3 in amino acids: CASSSPGQGGEKLFF. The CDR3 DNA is TGTGCCAGCAGTTCTCCGGGACAGGGGGGCGAAAAACTGTTTTTT.

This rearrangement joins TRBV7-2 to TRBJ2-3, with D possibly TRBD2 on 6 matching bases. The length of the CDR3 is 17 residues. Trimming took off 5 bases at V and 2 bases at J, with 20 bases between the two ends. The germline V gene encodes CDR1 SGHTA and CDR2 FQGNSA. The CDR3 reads CASSPLGGGFDTDTQYF. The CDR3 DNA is TGTGCCAGCAGCCCATTGGGTGGGGGGTTCGACACAGATACGCAGTATTTT.

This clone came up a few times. The CDR3 region is CASSLYRGSNQPQHF. The CDR3 DNA reads as TGTGCCAGCAGCCTTTACAGGGGTAGCAATCAGCCCCAGCATTTT. The V gene is TRBV7-2, the J gene TRBJ1-5, with TRBD1 identical over 7 bases. The trim removed 5 bases at V and 0 bases at J, leaving 4 bases unmatched. Germline assignment: CDR1 SGHTA and CDR2 FQGNSA. The CDR3 loop spans 15 amino acids.

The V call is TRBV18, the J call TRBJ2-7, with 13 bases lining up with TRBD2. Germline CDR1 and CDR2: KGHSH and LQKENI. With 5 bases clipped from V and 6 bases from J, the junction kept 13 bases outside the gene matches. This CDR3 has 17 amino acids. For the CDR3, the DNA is TGTGCCAGCTCAGGACTAGCGGGAGCCACGACGCAGTTCGAGCAGTACTTC. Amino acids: CASSGLAGATTQFEQYF.

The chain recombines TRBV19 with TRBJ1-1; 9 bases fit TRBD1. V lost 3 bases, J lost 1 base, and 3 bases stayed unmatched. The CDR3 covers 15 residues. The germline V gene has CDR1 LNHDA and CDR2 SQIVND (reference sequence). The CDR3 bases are TGTGCCAGTAGTATCACAGGGGGCCCGAACACTGAAGCTTTCTTT. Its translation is CASSITGGPNTEAFF.